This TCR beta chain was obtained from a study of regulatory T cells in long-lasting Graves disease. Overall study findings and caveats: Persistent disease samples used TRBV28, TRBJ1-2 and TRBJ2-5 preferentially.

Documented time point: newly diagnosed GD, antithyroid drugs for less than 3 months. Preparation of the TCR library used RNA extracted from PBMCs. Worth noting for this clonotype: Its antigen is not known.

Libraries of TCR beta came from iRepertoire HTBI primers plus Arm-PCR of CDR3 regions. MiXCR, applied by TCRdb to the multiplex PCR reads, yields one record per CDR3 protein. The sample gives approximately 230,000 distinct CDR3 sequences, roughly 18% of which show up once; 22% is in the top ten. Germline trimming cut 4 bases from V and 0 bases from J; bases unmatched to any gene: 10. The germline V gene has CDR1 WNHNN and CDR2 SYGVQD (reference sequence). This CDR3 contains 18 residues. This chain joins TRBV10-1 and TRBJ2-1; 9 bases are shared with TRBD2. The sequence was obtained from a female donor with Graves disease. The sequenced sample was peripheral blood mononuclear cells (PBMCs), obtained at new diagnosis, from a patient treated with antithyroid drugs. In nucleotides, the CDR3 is TGCGCCAGCAGTGGACGTAGCGGGGGAGGGAGCTCCTACAATGAGCAGTTCTTC. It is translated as CASSGRSGGGSSYNEQFF.